This T cell receptor (beta chain) was captured in a study of beta chain features in type 1 diabetes. General study points: TCRB rearrangement may or may not be influenced by HLA type; here this remained unresolved. Significant though moderate, a shortening of TCRB CDR3s appeared in all four CD4+ subsets of Type 1 diabetes patients. Shorter templates might be favored by PCR, and equally so in patients and in controls.

Investigators reverse transcribed all isolated RNA, so they sequenced expressed TCRB transcripts. The assay was immunoSEQ multiplex PCR, and TCRdb's table has in-frame clones only and misses some. The sample includes a few hundred thousand clones, approximately 16% of them seen just once. Germline lookup yields CDR1 LNHNV and CDR2 YYDKDF (reference sequence). Trimming took off 8 bases at V and 1 base at J, with 13 bases between the two ends. The CDR3 is 14 residues long. Of note for this clone: What it binds is unknown.

A sort by CD45RO/CCR7/CD25/CD127/CD95/CD27 yielded CD4+ naive, central memory, regulatory and stem cell-like memory cells. The specimen was naive CD4+ T cells from blood. The sequence derives from a man aged 25-45 years with type 1 diabetes. The chain couples TRBV15 to TRBJ2-3; no firm D call. The CDR3 nucleotides are TGTGCCACCGAAGTGGGCCAGGGCACAGATACGCAGTATTTT. This encodes CATEVGQGTDTQYF. The entire variable domain, with the rest obtained from reference TRBV15 and TRBJ2-3, is as follows: DAMVIQNPRYQVTQFGKPVTLSCSQTLNHNVMYWYQQKSSQAPKLLFHYYDKDFNNEADTPDNFQSRRPNTSFCFLDIRSPGLGDTAMYLCATEVGQGTDTQYFGPGTRLTVL.